This passage covers 29 T cell receptor beta chains from one sample sequenced in a study of T cell responses to AZD1222 COVID-19 vaccine. Clones were read by immunoSEQ multiplex PCR, and TCRdb kept only the in-frame ones, dropping some. This sample has about 160,000 clones, with roughly 86% found just once. The material was peripheral blood, obtained on day 0 of AZD1222 vaccination. Every receptor here comes from an adult in good health.

This clone was detected only once. V is TRBV7-9 and J is TRBJ1-4; 11 bases match TRBD1. The V segment lost 5 bases and the J segment 7 bases; nucleotides outside the gene matches: 3. The CDR3 is 14 amino acids. Germline loops: CDR1 SEHNR, CDR2 FQNEAQ (reference sequence). This chain's CDR3 is CASSPGTGGEKLFF. DNA for the CDR3: TGTGCCAGCAGCCCCGGGACAGGGGGTGAAAAACTGTTTTTT.

V and J are TRBV2 and TRBJ1-3; D is perhaps TRBD1 (6 bases). V lost 8 bases and J lost 0, with 17 bases in between. The CDR3 runs to 16 residues. Per germline, CDR1 SNHLY and CDR2 FYNNEI. The CDR3 sequence is CASQKGGSISGNTIYF. Here the CDR3 DNA reads TGTGCCAGCCAAAAGGGGGGGAGCATCTCTGGAAACACCATATATTTT.

This clone was found once. The rearrangement links TRBV7-2 to TRBJ2-7, with 7 bases fitting TRBD2. Germline CDR1 SGHTA, CDR2 FQGNSA. V lost 5 bases, J lost 6 bases, and 13 bases stayed unmatched. The CDR3 covers 15 residues. The CDR3 sequence is CASSPRPGGVPEQYF. The DNA for the CDR3 is TGTGCCAGCAGCCCACGCCCGGGAGGTGTACCCGAGCAGTACTTC.

A note on this clone: Other DNA sequences in the same sample also yield this CDR3. This chain uses TRBV7-2 with TRBJ2-3; D is unresolved. The CDR3 loop spans 12 amino acids. Trimming stripped 4 bases from V and 2 bases from J, with 4 bases between. Germline values: CDR1 SGHTA, CDR2 FQGNSA. The CDR3 loop is CASSSSTDTQYF. The CDR3 DNA sequence: TGTGCCAGCAGCTCTTCCACAGATACGCAGTATTTT.

The gene calls are TRBV7-2 and TRBJ2-7; 7 nucleotides align to TRBD2. This CDR3 spans 15 amino acids. Trimming cost V 3 bases and J 2 bases; bases outside gene matches: 7. Per germline, CDR1 SGHTA and CDR2 FQGNSA. CDR3 loop: CASSFLLAPTYEQYF. The DNA for the CDR3 is TGTGCCAGCAGCTTCTTACTAGCGCCTACCTACGAGCAGTACTTC.

The chain uses TRBV25-1 and TRBJ2-5; 9 nucleotides agree with TRBD1. Germline V lookup: CDR1 MGHDK, CDR2 SYGVNS. There are 17 residues in the CDR3. V gave up 0 bases and J gave up 4 bases; unmatched junction bases: 9. The CDR3 sequence is CASSEYTFDRGGETQYF. In DNA, the CDR3 is TGTGCCAGCAGTGAATATACCTTCGACAGGGGGGGAGAGACCCAGTACTTC.

The chain is built from TRBV2 and TRBJ1-5, with 10 bases fitting TRBD1. After removal of 6 bases from V and 6 bases from J, the junction contained 8 bases not matched to a gene. Germline V gene data show CDR1 as SNHLY and CDR2 as FYNNEI. CDR3 size: 15 residues. As DNA, the CDR3 is TGTGCCAGCAGATATGACAGGGGGCAGGGTCAGCCCCAGCATTTT. It is translated as CASRYDRGQGQPQHF. Full variable domain (remainder filled in from reference TRBV2 and TRBJ1-5): EPEVTQTPSHQVTQMGQEVILRCVPISNHLYFYWYRQILGQKVEFLVSFYNNEISEKSEIFDDQFSVERPDGSNFTLKIRSTKLEDSAMYFCASRYDRGQGQPQHFGDGTRLSIL.

The chain uses TRBV7-8 and TRBJ2-1; TRBD1 agrees at 7 bases. Germline V gene data show CDR1 as SGHVS and CDR2 as FQNEAQ. J gave up 8 bases and V 5 bases, and 15 bases lay outside the gene matches. The CDR3 loop spans 16 amino acids. The CDR3 protein is CASSHGAGGSFDEQFF. Written as DNA, the CDR3 is TGTGCCAGCAGCCACGGGGCAGGGGGTAGTTTCGATGAGCAGTTCTTC.

The chain uses TRBV24-1 and TRBJ2-2; D remains unclear. V was clipped by 1 base and J by 0 bases, with 8 bases between them. Germline V gene data show CDR1 as KGHDR and CDR2 as SFDVKD. The CDR3 contains 16 residues. CDR3 bases: TGTGCCACCAGTGATTTCGCCAGTACGAACACCGGGGAGCTGTTTTTT. It yields the protein CATSDFASTNTGELFF.

This chain links TRBV28 with TRBJ2-7; tentatively, D is TRBD1 or TRBD2 (6 bases each). The CDR3 extends over 13 amino acids. Germline CDR1 and CDR2: MDHEN and SYDVKM. V shed 6 bases and J shed 5 bases, with 14 bases lying between them. CDR3 loop: CASRVGGAHEQYF. DNA of the CDR3: TGTGCCAGCAGGGTGGGGGGCGCCCACGAGCAGTACTTC. Full variable domain (rest looked up from reference TRBV28 and TRBJ2-7): DVKVTQSSRYLVKRTGEKVFLECVQDMDHENMFWYRQDPGLGLRLIYFSYDVKMKEKGDIPEGYSVSREKKERFSLILESASTNQTSMYLCASRVGGAHEQYFGPGTRLTVT.

The gene calls are TRBV5-8 and TRBJ1-5, with D perhaps matching TRBD1 (5 bases). Germline assignment: CDR1 SGHTS and CDR2 YDEGEE. The CDR3 covers 15 residues. V was trimmed by 0 bases and J by 5 bases, leaving 12 bases between them. CDR3 sequence: CASSLGGREDQPQHF. The CDR3 DNA is TGTGCCAGCAGCTTGGGGGGCAGGGAGGATCAGCCCCAGCATTTT.

This CDR3 reads CASSRDQNEKLFF. The CDR3 DNA reads TGTGCCAGCAGCCGGGACCAAAATGAAAAACTGTTTTTT. The rearrangement links TRBV7-3 to TRBJ1-4; D perhaps matches TRBD1 (5 bases). The CDR3 covers 13 residues. The V gene's germline CDR1 is SGHTA and CDR2 FQGTGA. The germline V and J ends were trimmed by 5 bases and 5 bases, with 9 bases remaining between them.

The CDR3 protein is CASRLGQNYGYTF. CDR3 bases: TGTGCCAGCAGACTCGGACAGAACTATGGCTACACCTTC. This chain links TRBV12-3 or TRBV12-4 with TRBJ1-2, with D maybe TRBD1 (6 bases). The CDR3 consists of 13 residues. The germline V and J ends were trimmed by 6 bases and 2 bases, with 10 bases remaining between them.

Remarks on this clone: The junction differs from germline at one of its ends, possibly a read error. Other DNA sequences of this sample code for an identical CDR3. The rearrangement links TRBV24-1 to TRBJ2-1, with 8 positions matching TRBD1. Germline V lookup: CDR1 KGHDR, CDR2 SFDVKD. There are 16 residues in the CDR3. The CDR3 is CATSDPHSAGGNEQFF. CDR3 sequence (DNA): TGTGCCACCAGTGACCCTCACTCGGCAGGGGGCAATGAACAGTTCTTC.

V gene TRBV3-1 (or the pseudogene TRBV3-2) combines with J gene TRBJ2-7; tentative D call: TRBD2 (5 bases). CDR1 LGHDT and CDR2 YNNKEL come from the germline V gene (reference sequence). The CDR3 loop spans 13 amino acids. V was shortened by 1 base and J by 3 bases, with 7 bases between the two germline ends. CDR3 DNA sequence: TGTGCCAGCAGCCAAGTGGGGAGCTACGAGCAGTACTTC. Protein: CASSQVGSYEQYF.

Here the CDR3 DNA reads TGTGCCAGCAGTGAAAGGGGACTAGCGGAGGGGCAGGAGACCCAGTACTTC. Its translation is CASSERGLAEGQETQYF. V gene TRBV25-1 combines with J gene TRBJ2-5; 11 positions match TRBD2. The germline V gene has CDR1 MGHDK and CDR2 SYGVNS. The CDR3 runs 17 residues. V was clipped by 2 bases and J by 5 bases; unmatched bases: 10.

The chain carries TRBV5-1 and TRBJ1-2; TRBD1 matches at 9 bases. J lost 7 bases, V lost 3 bases, and 4 bases had no gene match. The germline V gene encodes CDR1 SGHRS and CDR2 YFSETQ. This CDR3 is built from 13 residues. For the CDR3, the DNA is TGCGCCAGCAGCTCGACGGGACAGGGTGGCTACACCTTC. Residues: CASSSTGQGGYTF.

The chain has TRBV2 and TRBJ1-2; possible D gene TRBD1, 5 bases. V lost 3 bases and J lost 3, with 8 bases in between. The CDR3 runs 13 residues. Per germline, CDR1 SNHLY and CDR2 FYNNEI. The CDR3 DNA is TGTGCCAGCAGTGATTTGGGGGACTATGGCTACACCTTC. It codes for CASSDLGDYGYTF.

This clone was detected a few times. It is unclear where the CDR3 begins or ends on the DNA, so no DNA is shown, and the CDR3 is as TCRdb lists it. The chain's CDR3 is CASSPPSSSGRGWGNTEAFF. The gene calls are TRBV18 and TRBJ1-1; TRBD1 was called by the table and not checked on the DNA. The CDR3 is 20 amino acids long, termini counted. Looked up from germline, CDR1 is KGHSH and CDR2 is LQKENI.

This rearrangement joins TRBV6-2 or TRBV6-3 to TRBJ2-7, with no clear D. There are 13 residues in the CDR3. The germline V and J ends were trimmed by 1 base and 3 bases, with 7 bases remaining between them. In germline, CDR1 is MNHEY, CDR2 SVGEGT. The CDR3 spells CASSYYGIYEQYF. The CDR3 nucleotides are TGTGCCAGCAGTTACTATGGCATCTACGAGCAGTACTTC.

V gene TRBV9 combines with J gene TRBJ2-2; D unclear. V gave up 1 base and J gave up 6 bases, with 7 bases separating them. The germline V gene encodes CDR1 SGDLS and CDR2 YYNGEE. The CDR3 length is 13 residues. This CDR3 is CASSVPSAGELFF. CDR3 sequence (DNA): TGTGCCAGCAGCGTACCCTCCGCCGGGGAGCTGTTTTTT.

The CDR3 here is CASRGVSNNSPLHF. Here the CDR3 DNA reads TGTGCCAGCAGGGGCGTGTCTAATAATTCACCCCTCCACTTT. This chain links TRBV9 with TRBJ1-6; D is undetermined. The CDR3 totals 14 residues. The ends were cut back, 5 bases at V and 5 bases at J, with 11 bases in the middle. Per germline, CDR1 SGDLS and CDR2 YYNGEE.

The DNA for the CDR3 is TGTGCCAGCAGCTCCCCCACAGGGAACACTGAAGCTTTCTTT. Residues: CASSSPTGNTEAFF. This chain joins TRBV5-5 and TRBJ1-1; weak D call: TRBD1 (5 bases). Looked up from germline, CDR1 is SGHKS and CDR2 is YYEKEE (reference sequence). The V end was cut by 3 bases, the J end by 1 base, with 10 bases between. This CDR3 is built from 14 residues. The full variable domain, rest sourced from reference TRBV5-5 and TRBJ1-1, is DAGVTQSPTHLIKTRGQQVTLRCSPISGHKSVSWYQQVLGQGPQFIFQYYEKEERGRGNFPDRFSARQFPNYSSELNVNALLLGDSALYLCASSSPTGNTEAFFGQGTRLTVV.

The V and J genes are TRBV28 and TRBJ2-7, with 13 bases matching TRBD2. Unmatched junction bases numbered 11, after V lost 10 bases and J lost 2 bases. The V gene's germline CDR1 is MDHEN and CDR2 SYDVKM. CDR3 length: 16 residues. For the CDR3, the DNA is TGTGCCACCGTGACTAGCGGGGGGCTGGGCACCTACGAGCAGTACTTC. Its protein product is CATVTSGGLGTYEQYF.

The chain uses TRBV5-1 and TRBJ1-6; TRBD1 aligns across 8 bases. V gave up 0 bases and J gave up 5 bases; unmatched junction bases: 4. In germline, CDR1 is SGHRS, CDR2 YFSETQ. This CDR3 is built from 16 residues. The CDR3: CASSLAGQVNNSPLHF. DNA of the CDR3: TGCGCCAGCAGCTTGGCGGGACAGGTCAATAATTCACCCCTCCACTTT.

The V call is TRBV5-5, the J call TRBJ1-3; 8 bases agree with TRBD1. CDR3 size: 20 residues. Germline V gene data show CDR1 as SGHKS and CDR2 as YYEKEE (reference sequence). The V and J ends lost 1 base and 0 bases, in that order; junction bases with no gene match: 15. CDR3 loop: CASSLTHLRTGPSSGNTIYF. In DNA form, the CDR3 reads TGTGCCAGCAGCTTGACCCATTTAAGGACAGGGCCATCCTCTGGAAACACCATATATTTT.

The chain recombines TRBV29-1 with TRBJ2-2, with D unresolved. Germline V gene sequence: CDR1 SQVTM, CDR2 ANQGSEA. Trimming shortened V by 7 bases and J by 4 bases, and 10 bases separated the two germline ends. The CDR3 runs 12 residues. In nucleotides, the CDR3 is TGCAGCGCCGGGCAGGCCACCGGGGAGCTGTTTTTT. It codes for CSAGQATGELFF.

The chain is built from TRBV28 and TRBJ2-7, with a tentative D call TRBD1 (5 bases). The CDR3 runs 12 residues. Trimming cost V 4 bases and J 4 bases, with 8 bases left between them. Germline assignment: CDR1 MDHEN and CDR2 SYDVKM. The CDR3 nucleotides read TGTGCCAGCAGTTGGGGCCAGTACGAGCAGTACTTC. Protein product: CASSWGQYEQYF.

This chain joins TRBV7-2 and TRBJ1-6, with D perhaps matching TRBD1 (6 bases). CDR1 SGHTA and CDR2 FQGNSA come from the germline V gene. Trimming left V 1 base short and J 9 bases short, with 10 bases between. This CDR3 is built from 14 residues. The CDR3 sequence: CASSLVAGVSPLHF. CDR3 nucleotide sequence: TGTGCCAGCAGCTTAGTGGCAGGGGTTTCACCCCTCCACTTT.